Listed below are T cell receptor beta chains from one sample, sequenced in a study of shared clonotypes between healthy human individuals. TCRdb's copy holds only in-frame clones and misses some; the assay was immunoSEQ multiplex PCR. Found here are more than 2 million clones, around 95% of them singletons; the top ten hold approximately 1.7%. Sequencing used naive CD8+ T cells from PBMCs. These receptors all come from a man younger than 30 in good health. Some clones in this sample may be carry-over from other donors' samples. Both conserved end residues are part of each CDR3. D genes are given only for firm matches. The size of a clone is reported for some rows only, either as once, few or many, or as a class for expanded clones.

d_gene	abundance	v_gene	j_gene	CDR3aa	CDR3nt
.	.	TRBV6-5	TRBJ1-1	CASSSSLINTEAFF	TGTGCCAGCAGTTCGAGTCTAATTAACACTGAAGCTTTCTTT
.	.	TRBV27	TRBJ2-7	CASSPYLGSYEQYF	TGTGCCAGCAGTCCATATTTAGGCTCCTACGAGCAGTACTTC
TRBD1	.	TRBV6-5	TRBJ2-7	CASSSGTELPYEQYF	TGTGCCAGCAGTTCAGGGACAGAGCTTCCCTACGAGCAGTACTTC
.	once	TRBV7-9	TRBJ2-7	CASQPREGSTTTPYEQYF	TGTGCCAGCCAACCACGCGAGGGCAGCACGACAACTCCGTACGAGCAGTACTTC
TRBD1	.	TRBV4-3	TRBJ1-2	CASSQDTGGARYYGYTF	TGCGCCAGCAGCCAGGATACAGGGGGCGCGAGGTACTATGGCTACACCTTC
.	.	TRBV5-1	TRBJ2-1	CASSLTLSSYNEQFF	TGCGCCAGCAGCTTGACTCTTAGCTCCTACAATGAGCAGTTCTTC
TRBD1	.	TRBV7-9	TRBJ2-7	CASSWVGQGDHEQYF	TGTGCCAGCAGCTGGGTGGGGCAGGGGGACCACGAGCAGTACTTC
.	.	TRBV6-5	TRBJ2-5	CASTGEGGSQETQYF	TGTGCCAGCACGGGGGAGGGGGGATCCCAAGAGACCCAGTACTTC
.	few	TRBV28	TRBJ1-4	CASTPPRWNEKLFF	TGTGCCAGCACCCCTCCGAGGTGGAATGAAAAACTGTTTTTT
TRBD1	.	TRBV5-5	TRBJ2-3	CASSPGTGTDTQYF	TGTGCCAGCAGCCCCGGGACAGGCACAGATACGCAGTATTTT